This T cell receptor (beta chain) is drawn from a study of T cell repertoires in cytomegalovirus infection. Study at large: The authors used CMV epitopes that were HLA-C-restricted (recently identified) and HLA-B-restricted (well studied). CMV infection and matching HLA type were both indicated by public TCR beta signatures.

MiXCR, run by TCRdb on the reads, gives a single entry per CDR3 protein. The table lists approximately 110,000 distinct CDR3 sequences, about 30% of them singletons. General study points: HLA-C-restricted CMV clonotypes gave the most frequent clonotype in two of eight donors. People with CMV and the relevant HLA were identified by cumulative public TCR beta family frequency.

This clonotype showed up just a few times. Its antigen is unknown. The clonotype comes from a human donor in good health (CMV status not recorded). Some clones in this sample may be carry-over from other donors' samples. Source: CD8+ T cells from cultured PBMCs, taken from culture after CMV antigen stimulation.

The CDR3 DNA reads TGTGCCAGCAGCCAAGGAGGACCAACCTACAATGAGCAGTTCTTC. Translating gives CASSQGGPTYNEQFF. V usage is TRBV14 and J usage is TRBJ2-1; D gene unclear. V shed 1 base and J shed 2 bases, with 9 bases lying between them. Looked up from germline, CDR1 is SGHDN and CDR2 is FVKESK. The CDR3 runs 15 residues. Using reference TRBV14 and TRBJ2-1 for the parts outside the CDR3, the full variable domain is EAGVTQFPSHSVIEKGQTVTLRCDPISGHDNLYWYRRVMGKEIKFLLHFVKESKQDESGMPNNRFLAERTGGTYSTLKVQPAELEDSGVYFCASSQGGPTYNEQFFGPGTRLTVL.